These T cell receptor beta chains were read from a single sample in a study of Graves' ophthalmopathy and Graves' hyperthyroidism. TCRdb used MiXCR to reprocess the multiplex PCR reads, holding one entry per CDR3 protein. This sample has a few hundred thousand distinct CDR3 sequences, with 17% found just once. The sequenced sample consisted of peripheral blood. The receptors derive from an adult woman with stable Graves' hyperthyroidism. Each CDR3 is given with its conserved first and last residue. The order of the fields is CDR3 protein, CDR3 DNA, D gene, J gene, V gene, clone size. The D gene is left open where the match is weak. The size of a clone is reported for some rows only, either as once, few or many, or as a class for expanded clones.

CASRGTANQPQHF TGTGCCAGCAGAGGGACAGCTAATCAGCCCCAGCATTTT TRBD1 TRBJ1-5 TRBV27 many
CASSFSYGSGNTIYF TGTGCCAGCAGCTTTAGCTACGGCTCTGGAAACACCATATATTTT NA TRBJ1-3 TRBV7-9 NA
CASRPPAGQGVPPVKIYGYTF TGTGCCAGCAGGCCTCCAGCGGGACAGGGGGTACCTCCGGTTAAAATCTATGGCTACACCTTC TRBD1 TRBJ1-2 TRBV6-4 few
CATSRGDGTQYF TGTGCCACCAGCAGAGGCGACGGGACCCAGTACTTC NA TRBJ2-5 TRBV15 many
CASSAWTGGVGYTEAFF TGTGCCAGCAGTGCCTGGACAGGGGGAGTTGGGTACACTGAAGCTTTCTTT TRBD1 TRBJ1-1 TRBV27 many
CASSPPPGEGEQYF TGTGCCAGCTCACCACCTCCAGGGGAAGGGGAGCAGTACTTC NA TRBJ2-7 TRBV18 many
CSARKAGTGGGYTF TGCAGTGCTAGAAAAGCCGGGACAGGGGGGGGCTACACCTTC TRBD1 TRBJ1-2 TRBV20-1 few
CAATPGEGTFSNQPQHF TGTGCCGCAACCCCTGGGGAGGGGACTTTTAGCAATCAGCCCCAGCATTTT NA TRBJ1-5 TRBV28 many
CASSSSSGASYEQYF TGTGCCAGCAGTTCTTCATCAGGGGCCTCCTACGAGCAGTACTTC NA TRBJ2-7 TRBV27 few
CASSSQGSNYEQYF TGTGCCAGCAGTTCACAGGGGAGTAACTACGAGCAGTACTTC TRBD1 TRBJ2-7 TRBV28 many
CASSRVGVNTEAFF TGCGCCAGCAGCCGGGTAGGAGTGAACACTGAAGCTTTCTTT NA TRBJ1-1 TRBV4-1 NA